The rows below give T cell receptor beta chains drawn from one sample of a study of blood T cell repertoires in COVID-19. The method was immunoSEQ multiplex PCR; TCRdb's version includes in-frame clones alone and lacks a portion of them. Counted here are roughly 120,000 clones, around 84% occurring once; the ten biggest clones make up about 3%. Sequenced sample: peripheral blood. These receptors were obtained from a man in his forties with acute or convalescent COVID-19. Each CDR3 is given with its conserved first and last residue. D genes are given only for firm matches. Size is stated for part of the rows, as once, few or many counts, or as a class when the clone is expanded.

size: once; V: TRBV9; J: TRBJ1-5; D: .; CDR3: CASSEGDMDQPQHF; DNA: TGTGCCAGCAGCGAGGGGGATATGGACCAGCCCCAGCATTTT
size: .; V: TRBV3-1/TRBV3-2; J: TRBJ1-3; D: .; CDR3: CASSRQGSENTIYF; DNA: TGTGCCAGCAGCCGTCAAGGGAGCGAAAACACCATATATTTT
size: .; V: TRBV30; J: TRBJ1-2; D: .; CDR3: CAWSPTYYGYTF; DNA: TGTGCCTGGAGTCCTACGTACTATGGCTACACCTTC
size: .; V: TRBV11-2; J: TRBJ1-6; D: TRBD1; CDR3: CASSLGGRGSPLHF; DNA: TGTGCCAGCAGCCTAGGGGGCAGGGGTTCACCCCTCCACTTT
size: .; V: TRBV6-5; J: TRBJ2-6; D: .; CDR3: CASSYSRSGANVLTF; DNA: TGTGCCAGCAGTTACTCTCGCTCTGGGGCCAACGTCCTGACTTTC
size: once; V: TRBV5-1; J: TRBJ1-1; D: TRBD1; CDR3: CASSRNIQGRPEAFF; DNA: TGCGCCAGCAGCCGGAACATACAGGGGAGGCCTGAAGCTTTCTTT
size: .; V: TRBV30; J: TRBJ2-5; D: TRBD2; CDR3: CAWDSGVASGFETQYF; DNA: TGTGCCTGGGATTCAGGGGTGGCTAGCGGGTTCGAGACCCAGTACTTC
size: .; V: TRBV27; J: TRBJ1-2; D: TRBD1; CDR3: CASSRTGGYGYTF; DNA: TGTGCCAGCAGCCGAACAGGGGGCTATGGCTACACCTTC
size: .; V: TRBV24-1; J: TRBJ2-1; D: TRBD1; CDR3: CATSDRDGEQFF; DNA: TGTGCCACCTCCGACAGGGATGGTGAGCAGTTCTTC
size: .; V: TRBV20-1; J: TRBJ2-7; D: .; CDR3: CSASSSVEQYF; DNA: TGCAGTGCTAGCTCATCGGTCGAGCAGTACTTC
size: .; V: TRBV10-3; J: TRBJ2-1; D: TRBD2; CDR3: CASRDGTSGDEQFF; DNA: TGTGCCTCACGAGACGGGACTAGCGGCGATGAGCAGTTCTTC
size: .; V: TRBV2; J: TRBJ1-3; D: TRBD1; CDR3: CASRTRQGKGNTIYF; DNA: TGTGCCAGCAGAACTAGACAGGGAAAGGGGAACACCATATATTTT
size: .; V: TRBV4-2; J: TRBJ2-1; D: TRBD2; CDR3: CASSQDSTSGGYNEQFF; DNA: TGTGCCAGCAGCCAAGATTCAACTAGCGGGGGCTACAATGAGCAGTTCTTC
size: .; V: TRBV5-1; J: TRBJ2-3; D: TRBD2; CDR3: CASSGTSGGTDTQYF; DNA: TGCGCCAGCAGTGGCACTAGCGGGGGGACAGATACGCAGTATTTT
size: once; V: TRBV5-1; J: TRBJ1-1; D: .; CDR3: CASTPGRGGTEAFF; DNA: TGCGCCAGCACCCCGGGACGGGGAGGGACTGAAGCTTTCTTT
size: once; V: TRBV29-1; J: TRBJ1-1; D: .; CDR3: CSTDSSEAFF; DNA: TGCAGCACGGACAGCTCTGAAGCTTTCTTT
size: .; V: TRBV7-8; J: TRBJ2-1; D: .; CDR3: CASSYIGTRRFF; DNA: TGTGCCAGCAGCTATATCGGGACTCGGCGCTTCTTC
size: .; V: TRBV7-9; J: TRBJ2-3; D: .; CDR3: CASSLRALGGTDTQYF; DNA: TGTGCCAGCAGCTTACGTGCCCTAGGAGGGACAGATACGCAGTATTTT
size: .; V: TRBV10-3; J: TRBJ1-4; D: .; CDR3: CAISPTSGNEKLFF; DNA: TGTGCCATCAGTCCTACCTCGGGTAATGAAAAACTGTTTTTT
size: .; V: TRBV2; J: TRBJ1-4; D: .; CDR3: CASKKDSNVVSPF; DNA: TGTGCCAGCAAAAAAGACAGCAACGTAGTGTCTCCCTTT
size: .; V: TRBV12-3/TRBV12-4; J: TRBJ1-1; D: TRBD1; CDR3: CASSPDRATEAFF; DNA: TGTGCCAGCAGTCCGGACAGGGCCACTGAAGCTTTCTTT
size: .; V: TRBV19; J: TRBJ1-1; D: TRBD1; CDR3: CASTRPRGTGEAFF; DNA: TGTGCCAGTACCCGGCCCCGGGGGACAGGTGAAGCTTTCTTT
size: .; V: TRBV27; J: TRBJ2-3; D: .; CDR3: CASSLSRGTDTQYF; DNA: TGTGCCAGCAGTTTATCACGGGGCACAGATACGCAGTATTTT
size: .; V: TRBV5-8; J: TRBJ1-6; D: TRBD1; CDR3: CASSLRGGGSPLHF; DNA: TGTGCCAGCAGCTTGAGAGGGGGCGGGTCACCCCTCCACTTT
size: .; V: TRBV3-1/TRBV3-2; J: TRBJ1-1; D: .; CDR3: CASSQWEGSRGRTDTEAFF; DNA: TGTGCCAGCAGCCAATGGGAGGGGAGCAGGGGAAGAACGGACACTGAAGCTTTCTTT